The 27 T cell receptor beta chains in this list originate from one sample, sequenced in a study of T-cell memory formation after mild COVID-19. TCRdb reanalysed the 5' RACE reads using MiXCR and keeps one entry per CDR3 protein. In the table there are about 470,000 distinct CDR3 sequences, 18% of which are singletons. Sequenced sample: PBMCs or a T cell subset sorted from them (not recorded which). The receptor source for this set is an adult woman who had mild COVID-19 (a few samples of this study predate the infection). Cell type and time point are not known.

The chain links TRBV24-1 to TRBJ2-2; TRBD2 matches at 7 bases. The trim removed 4 bases at V and 1 base at J, leaving 5 bases unmatched. Germline V gene sequence: CDR1 KGHDR, CDR2 SFDVKD. The CDR3 covers 16 residues. CDR3 residues: CATSEAGGGNTGELFF. DNA of the CDR3: TGTGCCACCAGTGAAGCTGGCGGGGGGAACACCGGGGAGCTGTTTTTT.

At least ten counts were recorded for this clonotype. J is TRBJ2-1 and V is TRBV9; 12 bases match TRBD2. The J segment lost 9 bases and the V segment lost 2 bases, leaving 6 bases of the junction unmatched. The CDR3 runs 15 residues. Germline V gives CDR1 SGDLS, CDR2 YYNGEE. The CDR3: CASSVTSGRESEQFF. The CDR3 DNA is TGTGCCAGCAGCGTGACTAGCGGGAGAGAAAGTGAGCAGTTCTTC. Based on the CDR3 plus reference TRBV9 and TRBJ2-1, the full variable domain is DSGVTQTPKHLITATGQRVTLRCSPRSGDLSVYWYQQSLDQGLQFLIQYYNGEERAKGNILERFSAQQFPDLHSELNLSSLELGDSALYFCASSVTSGRESEQFFGPGTRLTVL.

This clonotype was seen more than once but under ten times. The chain carries TRBV12-3 or TRBV12-4 and TRBJ2-6; D gene ambiguous. The CDR3 length is 16 residues. The V end lost 6 bases, the J end lost 1 base, and 13 bases lay between the germline ends. DNA for the CDR3: TGTGCCAGCAGCTCGGATCTCCTTTCTGGGGCCAACGTCCTGACTTTC. It yields the protein CASSSDLLSGANVLTF.

This clonotype has only a few counts. The rearrangement joins TRBV7-2 to TRBJ2-5; TRBD2 matches at 10 bases. CDR3 length equals 15 residues. With 7 bases clipped from V and 5 bases from J, the junction kept 10 bases outside the gene matches. Germline lookup yields CDR1 SGHTA and CDR2 FQGNSA. The CDR3, as DNA: TGTGCCAGCAATAAAGCGGGAGGGCCTCATGAGACCCAGTACTTC. Amino acid sequence: CASNKAGGPHETQYF.

At least ten counts were recorded for this clonotype. V is TRBV7-9 and J is TRBJ2-2; D gene ambiguous. The germline CDR1 and CDR2 sequences are SEHNR and FQNEAQ (reference sequence). With 1 base removed from V and 1 base from J, the gap between germline ends came to 7 bases. The CDR3 loop spans 15 amino acids. CDR3 amino acids: CASSLVSQNTGELFF. In DNA, the CDR3 is TGTGCCAGCAGCTTAGTATCACAGAACACCGGGGAGCTGTTTTTT.

The chain has TRBV6-5 and TRBJ2-1, with D perhaps assigned TRBD1 or TRBD2 (6 bases each). The germline V gene encodes CDR1 MNHEY and CDR2 SVGAGI. This CDR3 region has 12 residues. The V end was cut by 5 bases, the J end by 10 bases, with 12 bases between. DNA of the CDR3: TGTGCCAGCAGTCCCCTCGGGGGCGAGCAGTTCTTC. It specifies CASSPLGGEQFF.

The chain combines TRBV4-1 with TRBJ1-1; D may be TRBD1 (5 bases). V lost 7 bases to trimming and J lost 0 bases, with 9 bases between them. The CDR3 is 13 residues long. Germline CDR1 and CDR2: MGHRA and YSYEKL. CDR3 bases: TGCGCCAGCACCCGGGGGTTGAACACTGAAGCTTTCTTT. Its translation is CASTRGLNTEAFF.

This CDR3 is CASRAIGTDPNTEAFF. As DNA, the CDR3 is TGTGCCAGCAGGGCAATCGGGACGGACCCGAACACTGAAGCTTTCTTT. The V and J genes are TRBV6-5 and TRBJ1-1; D is perhaps TRBD1 (5 bases). V lost 6 bases, J lost 1 base, and 18 bases lay in between. From germline, CDR1 is MNHEY and CDR2 SVGAGI. The CDR3 consists of 16 residues.

This clonotype was counted between two and nine times. V usage is TRBV4-3 and J usage is TRBJ2-7; maybe TRBD1 (6 bases). The germline gives CDR1 LGHNA, CDR2 YSLEER. The germline V and J ends were trimmed by 4 bases and 2 bases, with 15 bases remaining between them. This CDR3 contains 15 residues. The CDR3 DNA is TGCGCCAGCAGCCCAGCTGGCAGGGGAACCTACGAGCAGTACTTC. Encoded protein: CASSPAGRGTYEQYF.

There are a few counts of this clonotype. V gene TRBV7-9 combines with J gene TRBJ2-4; D gene unclear. Trimming took off 1 base at V and 7 bases at J, with 11 bases between the two ends. The CDR3 length is 14 residues. Germline V gene lookup returns CDR1 SEHNR and CDR2 FQNEAQ (reference sequence). CDR3 protein: CASSLGSTGNIQYF. CDR3 in DNA: TGTGCCAGCAGCTTAGGTTCCACCGGGAACATTCAGTACTTC.

V is TRBV5-5 and J is TRBJ2-2; 7 bases align to TRBD2. The CDR3 consists of 15 residues. Germline CDR1 reads SGHKS; CDR2 reads YYEKEE (reference sequence). V shed 4 bases, J shed 1 base, and the junction held 4 bases outside the gene matches. This CDR3 reads CASSLLAGNTGELFF. DNA for the CDR3: TGTGCCAGCAGCCTATTAGCGGGGAACACCGGGGAGCTGTTTTTT.

In its sample, this clonotype was seen a few times. The gene calls are TRBV11-3 and TRBJ1-5; D not certain. The CDR3 is made up of 17 amino acids. Trimming left V 10 bases short and J 1 base short, with 23 bases between. Germline loops: CDR1 SGHNT, CDR2 YENEEA. For the CDR3, the DNA is TGTGCCACCCCCCGTGGCTCACAAGTCCGAAGCAATCAGCCCCAGCATTTT. This translates into CATPRGSQVRSNQPQHF.

Only a few counts were recorded for this clonotype. The rearrangement joins TRBV19 to TRBJ2-2, with TRBD2 matching 7 bases. Losses at the gene ends were 2 bases for V and 7 bases for J; bases not matched to a gene: 7. The CDR3 runs to 15 residues. Germline CDR1 is LNHDA and CDR2 is SQIVND (reference sequence). Here the CDR3 DNA reads TGTGCCAGTAGTATATGGACTAGTCACGGCGGGGAGCTGTTTTTT. Encoded protein: CASSIWTSHGGELFF.

This clonotype has a single count. As DNA, the CDR3 is TGTGCCAGCAGCCGCGACACAGCCTCCTACGAGCAGTACTTC. Translation: CASSRDTASYEQYF. V usage is TRBV7-2 and J usage is TRBJ2-7; D gene unclear. The V gene lost 5 bases and the J gene lost 0 bases, with 11 bases spanning the gap. Germline CDR1 SGHTA, CDR2 FQGNSA. The CDR3 is 14 amino acids.

The rearrangement joins TRBV7-2 to TRBJ2-3; 7 bases align to TRBD2. The V gene's germline CDR1 is SGHTA and CDR2 FQGNSA. CDR3 length: 16 residues. Trimming took 3 bases from V and 6 from J; bases not matched to a gene: 12. The CDR3 DNA reads as TGTGCCAGCAGCTTGGGCGGCGGGCGGGAGACCGATACGCAGTATTTT. It codes for CASSLGGGRETDTQYF.

This clonotype was seen a handful of times. V usage is TRBV30 and J usage is TRBJ1-2, with D unclear. The V gene lost 1 base and the J gene lost 2 bases, with 5 bases spanning the gap. The CDR3 is 12 amino acids. Germline V lookup: CDR1 GTSNPN, CDR2 SVGIG (reference sequence). The CDR3 sequence: CAWSGGNYGYTF. The CDR3 region has the DNA TGTGCCTGGAGTGGAGGGAACTATGGCTACACCTTC.

This clonotype was counted between two and nine times. The junction departs from the called germline gene at one end, perhaps through a read error. The chain recombines TRBV20-1 with TRBJ1-1; TRBD1 aligns across 7 bases. The V gene's germline CDR1 is DFQATT and CDR2 SNEGSKA (reference sequence). CDR3 length: 16 amino acids. The CDR3 spells CSATGEGAGMNTEAFF. The CDR3 DNA reads as TGCAGTGCTACGGGTGAGGGGGCAGGGATGAACACTGAAGCCTTCTTT.

The chain employs TRBV12-3 or TRBV12-4 and TRBJ2-5, with D tentatively TRBD1 (6 bases). Trimming pared 3 bases from V and 3 bases from J, leaving 11 bases between. The CDR3 spans 14 residues. In DNA form, the CDR3 reads TGTGCCAGCAGTTTCGGCAGGGGAAAAGAGACCCAGTACTTC. Translated, it gives CASSFGRGKETQYF.

The rearrangement uses TRBV5-4 and TRBJ1-2; D remains ambiguous. Looked up from germline, CDR1 is SGHNT and CDR2 is YYREEE (reference sequence). Trimming left V 0 bases short and J 4 bases short, with 16 bases between. This CDR3 region has 16 residues. CDR3 region: CASSLGPLSAPYGYTF. In DNA, the CDR3 is TGTGCCAGCAGCTTGGGGCCCCTTAGCGCCCCCTATGGCTACACCTTC.

The rearrangement joins TRBV5-1 to TRBJ1-5; 8 nucleotides align to TRBD1. With 2 bases clipped from V and 2 bases from J, the junction kept 9 bases outside the gene matches. The germline CDR1 and CDR2 sequences are SGHRS and YFSETQ. CDR3 length: 17 amino acids. This chain's CDR3 is CASSLLQGARGNQPQHF. For the CDR3, the DNA is TGCGCCAGCAGCTTACTCCAGGGGGCGCGTGGCAATCAGCCCCAGCATTTT.

This clonotype was recorded a few times. Because the CDR3's place on the DNA is in doubt, the DNA is left out and the CDR3 is given as listed by TCRdb. The J gene is TRBJ1-2, the V gene TRBV5-5; the D call of TRBD1 is as the table states it, not checked on the DNA. Looked up from germline, CDR1 is SGHKS and CDR2 is YYEKEE (reference sequence). The CDR3 comprises 14 residues, both ends counted. This CDR3 reads CASSPGVGQGAGTF.

This clonotype was counted once. The chain has TRBV20-1 and TRBJ2-3; D is uncertain. V lost 3 bases and J 5 bases, leaving 15 bases between the germline ends. This CDR3 region has 14 residues. Germline V lookup: CDR1 DFQATT, CDR2 SNEGSKA (reference sequence). The CDR3 DNA reads as TGCAGTGCTAGGATCCCGGCGACGAAAGATACGCAGTATTTT. Amino acids: CSARIPATKDTQYF.

The sample holds a few counts of this clonotype. The chain carries TRBV7-9 and TRBJ2-3; 9 bases are shared with TRBD2. Germline trimming cut 5 bases from V and 1 base from J; bases unmatched to any gene: 10. Germline V gives CDR1 SEHNR, CDR2 FQNEAQ (reference sequence). The CDR3 totals 17 residues. The CDR3 protein is CASSKRNVAGGTDTQYF. The CDR3, as DNA: TGTGCCAGCAGCAAAAGGAATGTAGCGGGGGGCACAGATACGCAGTATTTT.

This clonotype was seen ten or more times. The chain recombines TRBV4-1 with TRBJ2-1; no clear D. The V end was cut by 1 base, the J end by 7 bases, with 11 bases between. The length of the CDR3 is 14 residues. Per germline, CDR1 MGHRA and CDR2 YSYEKL. CDR3 sequence reads: CASSQVGSMNEQFF. In DNA, the CDR3 is TGCGCCAGCAGCCAAGTTGGCAGCATGAATGAGCAGTTCTTC.

The chain's CDR3 is CASSYDSGRETQYF. The CDR3 nucleotides read TGTGCCAGCAGCTACGATAGCGGGCGAGAGACCCAGTACTTC. This sequence joins TRBV5-4 and TRBJ2-5; 7 bases match TRBD2. CDR1 and CDR2 from the germline V gene are SGHNT and YYREEE (reference sequence). After removal of 3 bases from V and 4 bases from J, the junction contained 6 bases not matched to a gene. This CDR3 has 14 residues.

This clonotype was seen ten or more times. The chain couples TRBV9 to TRBJ2-3; 9 positions match TRBD2. The CDR3 runs 16 residues. V trimming: 3 bases; J trimming: 3 bases; junction bases outside the gene matches: 8. CDR1 is SGDLS and CDR2 is YYNGEE in the germline V gene. The CDR3 nucleotides are TGTGCCAGCAGCGATGGAGCGGGGGGCGGGACAGATACGCAGTATTTT. It yields the protein CASSDGAGGGTDTQYF.

The CDR3 protein is CASRPASGNTIYF. The DNA of the CDR3 is TGTGCCAGCCGCCCCGCCTCTGGAAACACCATATATTTT. This chain joins TRBV4-2 and TRBJ1-3; no reliable D call. Trimming took off 8 bases at V and 0 bases at J, with 8 bases between the two ends. CDR1 is LGHNA and CDR2 is YNFKEQ in the germline V gene. The CDR3 runs to 13 residues.